The source of this T cell receptor beta chain is a study of shared clonotypes between healthy human individuals. Background on the study: Aged 18 to 49, the donors were a couple of women and a few men. Overall study findings and caveats: Only a few donors were included, so the genetic and exposure-history diversity represented was limited. Clonotypes which were not shared had lower generation probabilities than clonotypes that all four donors shared.

Regarding this clone: The antigen is undetermined.

Only CD45RO-negative cells positively selected for CCR7 counted as naive CD8 cells, so terminally differentiated effector memory CD45RA+ cells were excluded. About 30,000 T cell genomes, or around 180 ng DNA, went into the sorted-subset replicate PCRs. Sequencing used immunoSEQ multiplex PCR; TCRdb keeps in-frame clones, though not all of them. Of approximately 2,200,000 clones listed, about 93% are singletons. The CDR3 loop spans 17 amino acids. Germline V gene data show CDR1 as MDHEN and CDR2 as SYDVKM. Trimming removed 4 bases from V and 6 bases from J; junction bases left unmatched: 13. The sequence derives from a man in his late teens or twenties in good health. Some clones in this sample may be carry-over from other donors' samples. The sample taken for sequencing was naive CD8+ T cells from PBMCs. The V call is TRBV28, the J call TRBJ1-5; TRBD1 matches 9 bases. The CDR3 DNA reads as TGTGCCAGCAGTTCTCCGAGACTCGACAGGGGGAGTCAGCCCCAGCATTTT. Protein sequence: CASSSPRLDRGSQPQHF.